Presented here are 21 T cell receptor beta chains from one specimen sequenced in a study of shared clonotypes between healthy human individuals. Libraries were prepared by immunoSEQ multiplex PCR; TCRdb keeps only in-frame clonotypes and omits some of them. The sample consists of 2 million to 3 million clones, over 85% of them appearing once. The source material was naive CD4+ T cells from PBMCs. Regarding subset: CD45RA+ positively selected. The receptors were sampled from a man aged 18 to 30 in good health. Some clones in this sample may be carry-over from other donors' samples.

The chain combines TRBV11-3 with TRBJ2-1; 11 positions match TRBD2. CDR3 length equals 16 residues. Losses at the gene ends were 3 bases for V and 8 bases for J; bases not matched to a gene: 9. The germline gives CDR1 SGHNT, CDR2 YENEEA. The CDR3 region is CASSLGTSGALDEQFF. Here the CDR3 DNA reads TGTGCCAGCAGCTTGGGGACTAGCGGAGCCCTGGATGAGCAGTTCTTC.

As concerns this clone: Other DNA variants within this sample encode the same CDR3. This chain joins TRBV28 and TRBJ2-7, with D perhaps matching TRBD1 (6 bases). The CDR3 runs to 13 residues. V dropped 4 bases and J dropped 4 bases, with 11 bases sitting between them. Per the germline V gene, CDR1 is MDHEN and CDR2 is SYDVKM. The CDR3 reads CASSSGTFYEQYF. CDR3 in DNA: TGTGCCAGCAGTTCCGGGACATTTTACGAGCAGTACTTC.

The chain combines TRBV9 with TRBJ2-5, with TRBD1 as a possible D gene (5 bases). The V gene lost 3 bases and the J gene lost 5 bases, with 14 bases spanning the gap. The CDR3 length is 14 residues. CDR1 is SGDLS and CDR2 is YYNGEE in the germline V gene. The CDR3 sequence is CASSGNPGRETQYF. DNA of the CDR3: TGTGCCAGCAGCGGAAACCCAGGGCGGGAGACCCAGTACTTC. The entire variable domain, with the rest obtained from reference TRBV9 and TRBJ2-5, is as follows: DSGVTQTPKHLITATGQRVTLRCSPRSGDLSVYWYQQSLDQGLQFLIQYYNGEERAKGNILERFSAQQFPDLHSELNLSSLELGDSALYFCASSGNPGRETQYFGPGTRLLVL.

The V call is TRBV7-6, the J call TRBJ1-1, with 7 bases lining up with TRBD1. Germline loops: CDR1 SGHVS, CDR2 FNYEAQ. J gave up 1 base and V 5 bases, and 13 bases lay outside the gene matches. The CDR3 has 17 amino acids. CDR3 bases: TGTGCCAGCAGCCAAGCCGCAGGGGGAGGATGGAACACTGAAGCTTTCTTT. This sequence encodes CASSQAAGGGWNTEAFF.

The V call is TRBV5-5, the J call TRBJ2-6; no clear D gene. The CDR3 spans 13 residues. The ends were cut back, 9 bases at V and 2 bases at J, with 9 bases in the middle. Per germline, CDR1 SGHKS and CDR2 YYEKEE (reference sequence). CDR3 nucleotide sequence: TGTGCCACTTACATTCCTGGGGCCAACGTCCTGACTTTC. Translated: CATYIPGANVLTF.

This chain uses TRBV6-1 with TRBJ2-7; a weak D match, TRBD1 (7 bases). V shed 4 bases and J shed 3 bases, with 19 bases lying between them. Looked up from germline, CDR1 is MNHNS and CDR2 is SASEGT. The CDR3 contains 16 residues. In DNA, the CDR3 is TGTGCCAGCAGTGGGGCCAGGGGGGTTGCGTTCTACGAGCAGTACTTC. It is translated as CASSGARGVAFYEQYF.

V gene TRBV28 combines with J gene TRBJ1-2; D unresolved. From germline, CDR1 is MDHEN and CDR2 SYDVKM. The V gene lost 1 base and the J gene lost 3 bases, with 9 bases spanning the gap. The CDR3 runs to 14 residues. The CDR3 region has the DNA TGTGCCAGCAGTTTATCAGTGAACCACTATGGCTACACCTTC. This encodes CASSLSVNHYGYTF.

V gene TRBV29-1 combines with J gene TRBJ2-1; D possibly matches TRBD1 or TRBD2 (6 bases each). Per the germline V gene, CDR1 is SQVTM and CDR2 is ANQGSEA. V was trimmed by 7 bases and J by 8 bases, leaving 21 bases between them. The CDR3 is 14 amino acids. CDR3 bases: TGCAGCGCCGCAGATTTATGGGGGGCCGATGAGCAGTTCTTC. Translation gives CSAADLWGADEQFF.

The chain's CDR3 is CASSQLAGDIEQFF. For the CDR3, the DNA is TGTGCCAGCAGTCAACTAGCGGGAGACATTGAGCAGTTCTTC. The chain uses TRBV6-4 and TRBJ2-1; TRBD2 agrees at 11 bases. With V trimmed by 5 bases and J by 9 bases, 6 bases remained unmatched. The CDR3 is 14 residues long. CDR1 is MRHNA and CDR2 is SNTAGT in the germline V gene.

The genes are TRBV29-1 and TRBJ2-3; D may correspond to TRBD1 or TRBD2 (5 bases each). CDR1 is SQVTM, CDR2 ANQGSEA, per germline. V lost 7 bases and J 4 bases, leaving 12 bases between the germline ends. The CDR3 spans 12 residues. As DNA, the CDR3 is TGCAGCGCCGTACGGGGCCCAGATACGCAGTATTTT. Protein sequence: CSAVRGPDTQYF.

The CDR3 DNA sequence: TGTGCCAGCAGCCCTGAGACAGCCTACGAGCAGTACTTC. Amino acid sequence: CASSPETAYEQYF. The chain employs TRBV7-2 and TRBJ2-7, with a tentative D call TRBD1 (5 bases). This CDR3 spans 13 amino acids. Germline-derived CDR1 and CDR2 are SGHTA and FQGNSA. V was trimmed by 5 bases and J by 2 bases, leaving 10 bases between them. The full variable domain, completed using reference TRBV7-2 and TRBJ2-7, is GAGVSQSPSNKVTEKGKDVELRCDPISGHTALYWYRQSLGQGLEFLIYFQGNSAPDKSGLPSDRFSAERTGGSVSTLTIQRTQQEDSAVYLCASSPETAYEQYFGPGTRLTVT.

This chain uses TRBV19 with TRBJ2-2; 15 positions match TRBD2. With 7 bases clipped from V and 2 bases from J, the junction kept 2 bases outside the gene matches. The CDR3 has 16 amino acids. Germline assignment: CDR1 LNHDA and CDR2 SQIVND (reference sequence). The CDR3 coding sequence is TGTGCCAGTACGGGACTAGCGGGAGGAAACACCGGGGAGCTGTTTTTT. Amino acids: CASTGLAGGNTGELFF.

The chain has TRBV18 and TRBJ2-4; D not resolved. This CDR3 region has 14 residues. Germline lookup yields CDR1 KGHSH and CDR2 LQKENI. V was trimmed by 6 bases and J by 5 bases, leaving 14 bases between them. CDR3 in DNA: TGTGCCAGCTCCCCCAGCTCAGGACAAAACATTCAGTACTTC. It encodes CASSPSSGQNIQYF.

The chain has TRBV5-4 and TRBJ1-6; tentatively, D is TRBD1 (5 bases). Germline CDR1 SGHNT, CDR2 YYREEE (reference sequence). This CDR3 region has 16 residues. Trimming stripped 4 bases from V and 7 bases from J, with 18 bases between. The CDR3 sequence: CASSPRDGGQNSPLHF. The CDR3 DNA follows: TGTGCCAGCAGCCCCCGGGACGGAGGGCAAAATTCACCCCTCCACTTT.

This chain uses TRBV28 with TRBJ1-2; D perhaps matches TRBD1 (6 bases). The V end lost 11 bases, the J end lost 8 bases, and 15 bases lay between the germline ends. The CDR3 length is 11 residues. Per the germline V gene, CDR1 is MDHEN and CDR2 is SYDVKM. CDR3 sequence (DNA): TGTGCCGGGGGGGCCTCGAGGGGCTACACCTTC. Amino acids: CAGGASRGYTF.

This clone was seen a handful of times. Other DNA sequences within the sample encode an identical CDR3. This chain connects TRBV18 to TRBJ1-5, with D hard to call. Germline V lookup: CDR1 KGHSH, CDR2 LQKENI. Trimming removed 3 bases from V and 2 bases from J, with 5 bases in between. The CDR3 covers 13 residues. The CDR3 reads CASSPGGNQPQHF. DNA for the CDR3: TGTGCCAGCTCACCGGGAGGCAATCAGCCCCAGCATTTT.

CDR3 bases: TGTGCCAGCAGAGACAGGGAGGGGACAGATACGCAGTATTTT. Amino acid sequence: CASRDREGTDTQYF. V and J are TRBV7-8 and TRBJ2-3; D tentatively fits TRBD1 or TRBD2 (7 bases each). Germline CDR1 SGHVS, CDR2 FQNEAQ. The V gene lost 6 bases and the J gene lost 3 bases, with 13 bases spanning the gap. The CDR3 is made up of 14 amino acids.

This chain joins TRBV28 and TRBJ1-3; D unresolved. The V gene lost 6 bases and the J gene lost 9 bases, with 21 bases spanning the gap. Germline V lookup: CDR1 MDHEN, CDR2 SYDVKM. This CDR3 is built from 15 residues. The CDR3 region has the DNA TGTGCCAGCAGACTTCGCAGAGGACCGGAGGGCACCATATATTTT. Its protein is CASRLRRGPEGTIYF.

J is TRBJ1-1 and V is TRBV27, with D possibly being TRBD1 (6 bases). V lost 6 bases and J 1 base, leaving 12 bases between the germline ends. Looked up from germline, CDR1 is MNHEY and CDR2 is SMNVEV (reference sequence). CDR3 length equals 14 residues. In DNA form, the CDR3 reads TGTGCCAGCAGCCACAGGGTCGGGAACACTGAAGCTTTCTTT. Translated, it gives CASSHRVGNTEAFF.

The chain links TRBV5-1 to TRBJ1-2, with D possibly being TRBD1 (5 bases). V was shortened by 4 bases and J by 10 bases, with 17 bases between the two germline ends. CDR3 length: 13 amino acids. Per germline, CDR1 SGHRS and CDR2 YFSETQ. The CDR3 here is CASSVVREGSYTF. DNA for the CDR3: TGCGCCAGCAGCGTCGTTAGGGAGGGGTCCTACACCTTC.

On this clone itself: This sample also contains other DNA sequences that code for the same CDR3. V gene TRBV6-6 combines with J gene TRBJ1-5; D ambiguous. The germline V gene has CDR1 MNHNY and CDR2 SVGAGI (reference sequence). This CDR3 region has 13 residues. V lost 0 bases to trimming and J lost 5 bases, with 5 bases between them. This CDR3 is CASSYSRDQPQHF. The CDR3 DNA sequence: TGTGCCAGCAGTTACTCGCGGGATCAGCCCCAGCATTTT.